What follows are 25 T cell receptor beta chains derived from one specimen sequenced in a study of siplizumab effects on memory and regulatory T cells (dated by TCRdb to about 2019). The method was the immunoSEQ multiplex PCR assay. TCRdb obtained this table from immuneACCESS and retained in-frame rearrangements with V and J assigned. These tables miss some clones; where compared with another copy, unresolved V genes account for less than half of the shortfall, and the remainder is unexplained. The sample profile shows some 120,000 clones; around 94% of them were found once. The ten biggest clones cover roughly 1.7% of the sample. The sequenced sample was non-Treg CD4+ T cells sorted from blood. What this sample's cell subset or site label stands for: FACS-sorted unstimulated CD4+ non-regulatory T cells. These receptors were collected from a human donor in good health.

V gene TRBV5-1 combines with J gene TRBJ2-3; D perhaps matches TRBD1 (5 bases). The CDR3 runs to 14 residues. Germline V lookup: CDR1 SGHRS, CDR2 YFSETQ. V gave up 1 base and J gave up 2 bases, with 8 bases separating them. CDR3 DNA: TGCGCCAGCAGCTTGTCAGGGAACACAGATACGCAGTATTTT. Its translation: CASSLSGNTDTQYF.

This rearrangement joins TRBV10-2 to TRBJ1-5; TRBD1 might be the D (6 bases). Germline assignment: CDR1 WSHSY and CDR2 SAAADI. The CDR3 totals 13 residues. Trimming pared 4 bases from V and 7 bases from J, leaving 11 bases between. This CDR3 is CASSGQGLQPQHF. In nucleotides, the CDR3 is TGCGCCAGCAGTGGGCAGGGGCTCCAGCCCCAGCATTTT.

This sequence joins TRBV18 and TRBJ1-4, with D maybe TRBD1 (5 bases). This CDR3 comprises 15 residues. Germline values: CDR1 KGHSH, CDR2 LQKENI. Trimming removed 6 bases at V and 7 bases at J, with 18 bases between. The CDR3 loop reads CASSESEGPGEKLFF. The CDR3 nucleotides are TGTGCCAGCTCCGAAAGTGAGGGGCCGGGTGAAAAACTGTTTTTT.

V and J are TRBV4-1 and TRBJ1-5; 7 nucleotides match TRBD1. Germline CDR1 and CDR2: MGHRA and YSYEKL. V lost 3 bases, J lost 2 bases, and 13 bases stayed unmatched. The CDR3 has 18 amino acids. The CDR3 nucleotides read TGCGCCAGCAGCCACCTACACAGGGGATCTTTGGGCAATCAGCCCCAGCATTTT. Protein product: CASSHLHRGSLGNQPQHF.

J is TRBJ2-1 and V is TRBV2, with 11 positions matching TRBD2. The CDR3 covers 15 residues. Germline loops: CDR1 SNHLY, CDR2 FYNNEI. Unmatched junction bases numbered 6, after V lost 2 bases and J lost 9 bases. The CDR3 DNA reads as TGTGCCAGCAGTGAACGGCTAGCGGGAGGCGGTGAGCAGTTCTTC. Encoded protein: CASSERLAGGGEQFF.

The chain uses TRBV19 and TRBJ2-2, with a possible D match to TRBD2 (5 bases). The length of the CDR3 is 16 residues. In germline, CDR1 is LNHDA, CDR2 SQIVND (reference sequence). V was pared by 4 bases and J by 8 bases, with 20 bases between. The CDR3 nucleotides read TGTGCCAGTAGTAATCGCCGGGGTGCCAGTAGGGGGGAGCTGTTTTTT. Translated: CASSNRRGASRGELFF.

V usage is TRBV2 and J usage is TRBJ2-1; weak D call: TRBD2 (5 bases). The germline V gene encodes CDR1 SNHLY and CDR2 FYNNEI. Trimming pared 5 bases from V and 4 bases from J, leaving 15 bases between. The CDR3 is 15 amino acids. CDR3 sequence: CASSPPSQRYNEQFF. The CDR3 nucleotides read TGTGCCAGCAGTCCCCCGTCCCAGCGGTACAATGAGCAGTTCTTC.

The CDR3 DNA follows: TGTGCCAGCAGTGACATGCTGAAAACCGGGGAGCTGTTTTTT. It yields the protein CASSDMLKTGELFF. This chain joins TRBV2 and TRBJ2-2, with D unclear. Germline CDR1 reads SNHLY; CDR2 reads FYNNEI. The CDR3 extends over 14 amino acids. V lost 3 bases and J lost 5, with 10 bases in between.

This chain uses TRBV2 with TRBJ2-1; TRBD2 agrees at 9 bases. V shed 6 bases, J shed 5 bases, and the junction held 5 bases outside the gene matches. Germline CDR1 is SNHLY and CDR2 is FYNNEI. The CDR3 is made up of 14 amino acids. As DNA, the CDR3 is TGTGCCAGCAGGACTAGCGGACTGAACAATGAGCAGTTCTTC. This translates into CASRTSGLNNEQFF.

In DNA form, the CDR3 reads TGTGCCAGCAGCTTAGTTTTAACGAAAGAGACCCAGTACTTC. Amino acid sequence: CASSLVLTKETQYF. This sequence joins TRBV7-8 and TRBJ2-5; D not certain. CDR1 is SGHVS and CDR2 is FQNEAQ in the germline V gene. This CDR3 has 14 amino acids. Trimming removed 1 base from V and 3 bases from J, with 9 bases in between.

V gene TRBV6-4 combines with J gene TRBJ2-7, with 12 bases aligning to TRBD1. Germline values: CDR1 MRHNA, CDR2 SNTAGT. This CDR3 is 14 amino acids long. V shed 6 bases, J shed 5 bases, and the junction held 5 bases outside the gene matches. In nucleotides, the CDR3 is TGTGCCAGCAGCGGGACAGGGGGCGCAAACGAGCAGTACTTC. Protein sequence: CASSGTGGANEQYF.

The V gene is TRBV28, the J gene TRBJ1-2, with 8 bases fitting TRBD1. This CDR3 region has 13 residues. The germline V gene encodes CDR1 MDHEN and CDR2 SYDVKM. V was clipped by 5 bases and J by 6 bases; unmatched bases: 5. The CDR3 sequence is CASSPPGGDGYTF. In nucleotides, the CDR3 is TGTGCCAGCAGTCCCCCAGGGGGCGATGGCTACACCTTC.

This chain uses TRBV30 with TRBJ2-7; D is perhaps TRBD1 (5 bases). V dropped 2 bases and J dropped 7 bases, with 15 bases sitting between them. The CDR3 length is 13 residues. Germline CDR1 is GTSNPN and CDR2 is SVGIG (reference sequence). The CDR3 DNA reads TGTGCCTGGAGTAGAGGCGACTCAGGGGAGCAGTACTTC. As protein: CAWSRGDSGEQYF.

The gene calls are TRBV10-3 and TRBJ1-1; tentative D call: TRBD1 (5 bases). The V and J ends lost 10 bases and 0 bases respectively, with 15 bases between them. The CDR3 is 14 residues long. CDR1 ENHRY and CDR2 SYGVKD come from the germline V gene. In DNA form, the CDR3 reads TGTGCCACCAGCCCGGACATCATGAACACTGAAGCTTTCTTT. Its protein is CATSPDIMNTEAFF.

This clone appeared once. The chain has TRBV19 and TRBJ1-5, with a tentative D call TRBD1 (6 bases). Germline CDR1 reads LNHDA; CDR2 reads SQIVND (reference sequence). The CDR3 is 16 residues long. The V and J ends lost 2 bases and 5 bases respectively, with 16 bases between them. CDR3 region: CASSIIRRGVYQPQHF. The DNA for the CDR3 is TGTGCCAGTAGTATAATACGGAGGGGGGTATATCAGCCCCAGCATTTT.

The CDR3 nucleotides are TGTGCCAGCAGTTACACTTTCACCGGGGATCAGCCCCAGCATTTT. Translating gives CASSYTFTGDQPQHF. The chain links TRBV6-5 to TRBJ1-5; D is undetermined. Deletions cut 2 bases from V and 5 bases from J, with 13 bases between. This CDR3 spans 15 amino acids. From germline, CDR1 is MNHEY and CDR2 SVGAGI.

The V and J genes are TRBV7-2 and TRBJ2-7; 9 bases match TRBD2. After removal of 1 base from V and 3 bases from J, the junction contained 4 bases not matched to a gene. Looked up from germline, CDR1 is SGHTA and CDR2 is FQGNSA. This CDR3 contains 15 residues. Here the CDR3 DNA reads TGTGCCAGCAGCTTAGTCGGGCGGGGGGGCTACGAGCAGTACTTC. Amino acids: CASSLVGRGGYEQYF.

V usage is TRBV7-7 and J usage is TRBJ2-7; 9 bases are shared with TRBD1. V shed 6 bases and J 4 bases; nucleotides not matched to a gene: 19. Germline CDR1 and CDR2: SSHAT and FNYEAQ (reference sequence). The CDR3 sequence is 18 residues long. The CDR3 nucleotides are TGTGCCAGCAGTCCCTGGGTTTTCCGGGACAGGGATCCTTACGAGCAGTACTTC. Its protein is CASSPWVFRDRDPYEQYF.

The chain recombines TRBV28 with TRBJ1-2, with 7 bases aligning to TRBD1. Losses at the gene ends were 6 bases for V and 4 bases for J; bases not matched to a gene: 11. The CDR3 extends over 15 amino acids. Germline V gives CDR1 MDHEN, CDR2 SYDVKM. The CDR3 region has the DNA TGTGCCAGCAGGCCCCGGGACAGACTCGTCTATGGCTACACCTTC. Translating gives CASRPRDRLVYGYTF.

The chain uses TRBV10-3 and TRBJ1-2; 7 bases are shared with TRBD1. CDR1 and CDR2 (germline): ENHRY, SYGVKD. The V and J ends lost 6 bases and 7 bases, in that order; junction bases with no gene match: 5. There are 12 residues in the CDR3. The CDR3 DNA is TGTGCCATCAGCGCGACAGGGCTTGGCTACACCTTC. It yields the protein CAISATGLGYTF.

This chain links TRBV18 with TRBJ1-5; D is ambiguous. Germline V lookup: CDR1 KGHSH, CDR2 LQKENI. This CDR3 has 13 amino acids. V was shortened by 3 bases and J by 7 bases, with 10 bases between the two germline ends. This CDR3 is CASSPGEEQPQHF. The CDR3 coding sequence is TGTGCCAGCTCACCCGGGGAGGAACAGCCCCAGCATTTT.

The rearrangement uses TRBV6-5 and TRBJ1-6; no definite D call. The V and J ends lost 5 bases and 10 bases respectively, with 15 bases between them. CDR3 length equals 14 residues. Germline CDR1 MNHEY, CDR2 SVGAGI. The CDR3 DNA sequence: TGTGCCAGCAGTGAAGTTAGCCCTTACTCACCCCTCCACTTT. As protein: CASSEVSPYSPLHF.

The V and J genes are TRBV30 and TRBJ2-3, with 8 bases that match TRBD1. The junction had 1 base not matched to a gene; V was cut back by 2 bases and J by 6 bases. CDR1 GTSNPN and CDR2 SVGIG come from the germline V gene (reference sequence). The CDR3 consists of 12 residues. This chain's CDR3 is CAWSSGGDTQYF. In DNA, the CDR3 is TGTGCCTGGAGTTCAGGGGGCGATACGCAGTATTTT.

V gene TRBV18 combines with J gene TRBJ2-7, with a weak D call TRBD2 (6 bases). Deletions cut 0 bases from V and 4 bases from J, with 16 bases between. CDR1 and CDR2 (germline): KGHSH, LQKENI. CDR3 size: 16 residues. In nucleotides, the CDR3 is TGTGCCAGCTCACCACCCCATGGGGGGTCGGGTTACGAGCAGTACTTC. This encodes CASSPPHGGSGYEQYF.

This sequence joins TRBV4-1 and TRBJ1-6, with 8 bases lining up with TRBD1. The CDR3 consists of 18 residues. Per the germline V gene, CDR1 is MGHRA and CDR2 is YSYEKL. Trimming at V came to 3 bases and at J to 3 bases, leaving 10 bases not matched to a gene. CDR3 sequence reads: CASSHQPGTGGYNSPLHF. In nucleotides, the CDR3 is TGCGCCAGCAGCCACCAGCCGGGCACAGGGGGCTATAATTCACCCCTCCACTTT.